These 28 T cell receptor beta chains were all obtained from the same sample, sequenced in a study of T cell repertoires in cytomegalovirus infection. No antigen has been identified for these receptors. MiXCR was run by TCRdb on the reads, yielding one entry per CDR3 protein. This table holds 640,000 or so distinct CDR3 sequences, roughly a third found once. The material was cultured PBMCs, obtained from culture after CMV antigen stimulation. The receptor source for this set is a human donor in good health (CMV status not recorded). Some clones in this sample may be carry-over from other donors' samples.

The chain is built from TRBV5-4 and TRBJ2-5, with D perhaps TRBD2 (6 bases). V was shortened by 1 base and J by 1 base, with 8 bases between the two germline ends. CDR3 length: 14 residues. Germline-derived CDR1 and CDR2 are SGHNT and YYREEE (reference sequence). The CDR3 loop reads CASSLYGSQETQYF. CDR3 nucleotide sequence: TGTGCCAGCAGCTTGTACGGGAGCCAAGAGACCCAGTACTTC.

This clonotype was observed a few times. The V and J genes are TRBV6-1 and TRBJ1-1; tentative D call: TRBD1 (5 bases). Trimming removed 6 bases at V and 5 bases at J, with 19 bases between. The germline V gene encodes CDR1 MNHNS and CDR2 SASEGT. The CDR3 runs 15 residues. DNA of the CDR3: TGTGCCAGCAGGGTAAGCTCCAGGGAGAGGACTGAAGCTTTCTTT. Residues: CASRVSSRERTEAFF.

This clonotype occurred a few times. The rearrangement joins TRBV7-2 to TRBJ2-7, with 7 nucleotides matching TRBD2. The V and J ends lost 1 base and 4 bases, in that order; junction bases with no gene match: 7. Per the germline V gene, CDR1 is SGHTA and CDR2 is FQGNSA. This CDR3 comprises 15 residues. CDR3 sequence: CASSLDGTTGYEQYF. CDR3 DNA: TGTGCCAGCAGCTTAGACGGGACTACCGGATACGAGCAGTACTTC.

The rearrangement links TRBV6-5 to TRBJ2-3; D is possibly TRBD1 (6 bases). Germline CDR1 is MNHEY and CDR2 is SVGAGI. Trimming took off 2 bases at V and 7 bases at J, with 19 bases between the two ends. The CDR3 has 16 amino acids. The CDR3 coding sequence is TGTGCCAGCAGTTACACGAAACCGGGACAAGGGAATACGCAGTATTTT. Translating gives CASSYTKPGQGNTQYF.

This clonotype was found once. The gene calls are TRBV2 and TRBJ1-1; the D is unclear. Germline V CDR1 and CDR2: SNHLY, FYNNEI. This CDR3 is built from 13 residues. The ends were cut back, 7 bases at V and 2 bases at J, with 11 bases in the middle. CDR3 nucleotide sequence: TGTGCCAGCAAGGCAGACTATAACACTGAAGCTTTCTTT. It codes for CASKADYNTEAFF.

In its sample, this clonotype was seen many times. This sequence joins TRBV4-1 and TRBJ1-4; D may be TRBD1 (5 bases). Trimming took 3 bases from V and 5 from J, leaving 13 bases between them. Germline-derived CDR1 and CDR2 are MGHRA and YSYEKL. CDR3 size: 15 residues. The DNA for the CDR3 is TGCGCCAGCAGCCACCTTCGGGGGGAGAATGAAAAACTGTTTTTT. Its protein product is CASSHLRGENEKLFF.

This clonotype was observed a few times. This chain links TRBV12-5 with TRBJ2-7; 8 nucleotides align to TRBD2. J lost 0 bases, V lost 5 bases, and 6 bases had no gene match. CDR1 LGHNT and CDR2 FRNRAP come from the germline V gene. This CDR3 comprises 15 residues. CDR3 protein: CASGIPGGRSYEQYF. CDR3 DNA: TGTGCTAGTGGTATCCCGGGAGGGCGCTCCTACGAGCAGTACTTC.

The chain couples TRBV7-9 to TRBJ2-7; 13 bases fit TRBD2. The junction had 6 bases not matched to a gene; V was cut back by 2 bases and J by 8 bases. This CDR3 comprises 15 residues. CDR1 and CDR2 from the germline V gene are SEHNR and FQNEAQ (reference sequence). The CDR3 region has the DNA TGTGCCAGCAGCTTACCGGGACTAGCGGGAAATCAGCAGTACTTC. The encoded protein is CASSLPGLAGNQQYF.

The V call is TRBV2, the J call TRBJ2-5, with 8 bases aligning to TRBD2. Looked up from germline, CDR1 is SNHLY and CDR2 is FYNNEI. The CDR3 has 17 amino acids. With 4 bases clipped from V and 6 bases from J, the junction kept 16 bases outside the gene matches. The CDR3 protein is CASSGALESGSAKTQYF. The CDR3 region has the DNA TGTGCCAGCAGTGGGGCCCTCGAAAGCGGGAGTGCGAAGACCCAGTACTTC.

In this sample, this clonotype turned up a few times. V is TRBV7-8 and J is TRBJ1-4; D is unclear. The germline V gene has CDR1 SGHVS and CDR2 FQNEAQ. V lost 4 bases and J lost 5, with 20 bases in between. There are 17 residues in the CDR3. CDR3 in amino acids: CASSWWAGAPNNEKLFF. In DNA form, the CDR3 reads TGTGCCAGCAGCTGGTGGGCTGGCGCCCCGAACAATGAAAAACTGTTTTTT.

The V and J genes are TRBV27 and TRBJ2-1; 12 bases agree with TRBD2. CDR1 is MNHEY, CDR2 SMNVEV, per germline (reference sequence). The CDR3 runs to 15 residues. Trimming took 4 bases from V and 11 from J; bases not matched to a gene: 9. CDR3 nucleotides: TGTGCCAGCAGTTCTAGCGGGGGGGCCTCGTTTCAGCAGTTCTTC. This encodes CASSSSGGASFQQFF.

The chain couples TRBV12-3 or TRBV12-4 to TRBJ1-3; no reliable D call. This CDR3 comprises 16 residues. Trimming cost V 6 bases and J 7 bases, with 22 bases left between them. CDR3 DNA sequence: TGTGCCAGCAGCCTAGGAGGTTTTACGACACGGAACACCATATATTTT. This encodes CASSLGGFTTRNTIYF.

This clonotype was detected ten times or more. The rearrangement joins TRBV7-2 to TRBJ2-5, with TRBD2 identical over 7 bases. CDR1 is SGHTA and CDR2 is FQGNSA in the germline V gene. J gave up 5 bases and V 5 bases, and 11 bases lay outside the gene matches. This CDR3 has 15 residues. CDR3 coding DNA: TGTGCCAGCAGCCAGTCGGGGGGTTTGTCTGAGACCCAGTACTTC. Residues: CASSQSGGLSETQYF.

Only a few counts were recorded for this clonotype. The rearrangement uses TRBV7-6 and TRBJ1-5; D remains ambiguous. Germline assignment: CDR1 SGHVS and CDR2 FNYEAQ. CDR3 length: 15 amino acids. V was clipped by 0 bases and J by 1 base, with 7 bases between them. CDR3 loop: CASSLAGSSNQPQHF. The CDR3 bases are TGTGCCAGCAGCTTAGCGGGGTCGAGCAATCAGCCCCAGCATTTT.

The chain carries TRBV5-4 and TRBJ1-4, with D unclear. The germline gives CDR1 SGHNT, CDR2 YYREEE (reference sequence). CDR3 size: 18 residues. V was trimmed by 0 bases and J by 8 bases, leaving 23 bases between them. The CDR3 coding sequence is TGTGCCAGCAGCTTGGGTATCTTGGTGCCAGGCCTATTCGAAAAACTGTTTTTT. This codes for CASSLGILVPGLFEKLFF. The full variable domain, completed using reference TRBV5-4 and TRBJ1-4, is ETGVTQSPTHLIKTRGQQVTLRCSSQSGHNTVSWYQQALGQGPQFIFQYYREEENGRGNFPPRFSGLQFPNYSSELNVNALELDDSALYLCASSLGILVPGLFEKLFFGSGTQLSVL.

The rearrangement links TRBV27 to TRBJ2-5, with D maybe TRBD2 (6 bases). Germline V gene sequence: CDR1 MNHEY, CDR2 SMNVEV (reference sequence). The CDR3 consists of 15 residues. The germline V and J ends were trimmed by 8 bases and 2 bases, with 18 bases remaining between them. CDR3 nucleotide sequence: TGTGCCAGCGCTTGGGACTGGCAGACACAAGAGACCCAGTACTTC. It yields the protein CASAWDWQTQETQYF.

The chain recombines TRBV5-6 with TRBJ1-5; 10 bases fit TRBD1. Germline V CDR1 and CDR2: SGHDT, YYEEEE. J was trimmed by 1 base and V by 1 base; bases with no gene match: 8. This CDR3 is 18 amino acids long. The CDR3 DNA reads as TGTGCCAGCAGCTTGCCGCTCCGGGACAGGGGAAGCAATCAGCCCCAGCATTTT. Its protein product is CASSLPLRDRGSNQPQHF. Based on the CDR3 plus reference TRBV5-6 and TRBJ1-5, the full variable domain is DAGVTQSPTHLIKTRGQQVTLRCSPKSGHDTVSWYQQALGQGPQFIFQYYEEEERQRGNFPDRFSGHQFPNYSSELNVNALLLGDSALYLCASSLPLRDRGSNQPQHFGDGTRLSIL.

This clonotype was counted only a few times. V usage is TRBV7-9 and J usage is TRBJ2-1, with D possibly TRBD2 on 5 matching bases. Germline V gene sequence: CDR1 SEHNR, CDR2 FQNEAQ (reference sequence). Trimming took off 5 bases at V and 5 bases at J, with 16 bases between the two ends. The CDR3 loop spans 15 amino acids. The CDR3 spells CASSPPPRGNNEQFF. The CDR3 DNA reads TGTGCCAGCAGCCCCCCACCCCGGGGTAACAATGAGCAGTTCTTC.

The chain links TRBV6-6 to TRBJ1-5; 10 positions match TRBD1. V lost 2 bases and J lost 6; bases outside the gene matches: 4. The germline gives CDR1 MNHNY, CDR2 SVGAGI (reference sequence). The CDR3 length is 15 residues. The CDR3 DNA is TGTGCCAGCAGTTACCCGGACAGGGGGAGTCAGCCCCAGCATTTT. Protein: CASSYPDRGSQPQHF.

The CDR3 region is CASSQEVGSYEQYF. The CDR3 nucleotides are TGCGCCAGCAGCCAAGAGGTAGGCAGCTACGAGCAGTACTTC. This chain links TRBV4-3 with TRBJ2-7; D is unclear. V lost 0 bases, J lost 3 bases, and 9 bases lay in between. Germline lookup yields CDR1 LGHNA and CDR2 YSLEER. There are 14 residues in the CDR3.

This clonotype was recorded many times. This chain uses TRBV7-2 with TRBJ1-2; D gene uncertain. The CDR3 length is 16 residues. V shed 3 bases and J shed 0 bases, with 14 bases lying between them. Germline values: CDR1 SGHTA, CDR2 FQGNSA. CDR3 sequence: CASSFVPRRTNYGYTF. The CDR3 region has the DNA TGTGCCAGCAGCTTCGTCCCTCGGCGGACTAACTATGGCTACACCTTC.

This sequence joins TRBV20-1 and TRBJ2-3, with 9 bases lining up with TRBD2. The V gene's germline CDR1 is DFQATT and CDR2 SNEGSKA (reference sequence). V lost 3 bases and J lost 7; bases outside the gene matches: 11. The CDR3 runs to 15 residues. This CDR3 reads CSARGREGPANTQYF. In DNA form, the CDR3 reads TGCAGTGCTAGGGGGCGGGAGGGCCCGGCGAATACGCAGTATTTT.

The rearrangement uses TRBV20-1 and TRBJ1-5; no definite D call. V gave up 1 base and J gave up 2 bases, with 15 bases separating them. The V gene's germline CDR1 is DFQATT and CDR2 SNEGSKA (reference sequence). CDR3 length: 16 residues. In DNA, the CDR3 is TGCAGTGCTAGAGCGGTATTAGGAGTGGGCAATCAGCCCCAGCATTTT. It codes for CSARAVLGVGNQPQHF.

This sequence joins TRBV5-5 and TRBJ1-5; D is uncertain. V was cut by 0 bases and J by 0 bases, with 10 bases left in between. The CDR3 has 16 residues. CDR1 and CDR2 from the germline V gene are SGHKS and YYEKEE (reference sequence). CDR3 nucleotide sequence: TGTGCCAGCAGCTTGGCACAGAGTAATAGCAATCAGCCCCAGCATTTT. Its translation: CASSLAQSNSNQPQHF. Full variable domain (missing parts from reference TRBV5-5 and TRBJ1-5): DAGVTQSPTHLIKTRGQQVTLRCSPISGHKSVSWYQQVLGQGPQFIFQYYEKEERGRGNFPDRFSARQFPNYSSELNVNALLLGDSALYLCASSLAQSNSNQPQHFGDGTRLSIL.

The chain is built from TRBV7-9 and TRBJ2-7; 8 nucleotides align to TRBD2. V shed 5 bases and J 5 bases; nucleotides not matched to a gene: 17. The V gene's germline CDR1 is SEHNR and CDR2 FQNEAQ (reference sequence). The CDR3 length is 17 residues. CDR3 in DNA: TGTGCCAGCAGCCCCCTTCGACCCGGGACTAGATACGACGAGCAGTACTTC. Translation: CASSPLRPGTRYDEQYF.

This clonotype came up a few times. The chain carries TRBV7-2 and TRBJ1-4; D not certain. CDR1 and CDR2 (germline): SGHTA, FQGNSA. V was trimmed by 3 bases and J by 5 bases, leaving 10 bases between them. CDR3 length: 14 amino acids. The CDR3 nucleotides read TGTGCCAGCAGCTTGTCCTTGACGAATGAAAAACTGTTTTTT. This gives the protein CASSLSLTNEKLFF.

The sample holds a few counts of this clonotype. The V call is TRBV4-1, the J call TRBJ2-1; 12 bases fit TRBD2. CDR3 length equals 16 residues. The junction had 8 bases not matched to a gene; V was cut back by 3 bases and J by 8 bases. The V gene's germline CDR1 is MGHRA and CDR2 YSYEKL. CDR3 sequence (DNA): TGCGCCAGCAGCCAGTCGACTAGCGGGAGTCAGGATGAGCAGTTCTTC. It yields the protein CASSQSTSGSQDEQFF.

This clonotype was observed a single time. The CDR3 loop is CASSHLQGGGNTEAFF. In nucleotides, the CDR3 is TGTGCCAGCAGCCACCTTCAGGGAGGAGGGAACACTGAAGCTTTCTTT. This sequence joins TRBV3-1 and TRBJ1-1; possible D gene TRBD1, 5 bases. From germline, CDR1 is LGHDT and CDR2 YNNKEL (reference sequence). The V end was cut by 3 bases, the J end by 1 base, with 15 bases between. This CDR3 has 16 residues.